Below, 25 T cell receptor beta chains from the same sample are listed, as sequenced in a study of cytomegalovirus exposure and HLA in healthy donors. PCR amplification relied on 60 Vbeta primers (plus 13 Jbeta primers). The assay was immunoSEQ multiplex PCR, and TCRdb's table has in-frame clones only and misses some. The sample contains 200,000 to 250,000 clones, more than 85% of which appear only once. The sample consisted of PBMCs. These receptors were taken from a woman aged 18-29 years in good health and CMV-seronegative.

This clone occurred once. CDR3: CASSVGRGGDSEAFF. CDR3 in DNA: TGTGCCAGCAGCGTAGGGAGGGGGGGGGATAGCGAAGCTTTCTTT. This chain joins TRBV9 and TRBJ1-1; tentative D call: TRBD1 (6 bases). This CDR3 spans 15 amino acids. The V end was cut by 0 bases, the J end by 8 bases, with 17 bases between. Germline CDR1 and CDR2: SGDLS and YYNGEE.

The chain employs TRBV9 and TRBJ1-1; D gene unclear. Trimming cost V 3 bases and J 1 base, with 7 bases left between them. Per the germline V gene, CDR1 is SGDLS and CDR2 is YYNGEE. CDR3 size: 13 residues. CDR3 in amino acids: CASSDRWNTEAFF. CDR3 bases: TGTGCCAGCAGCGATCGGTGGAACACTGAAGCTTTCTTT.

The rearrangement links TRBV27 to TRBJ1-5; D possibly corresponds to TRBD1 (6 bases). Germline values: CDR1 MNHEY, CDR2 SMNVEV (reference sequence). This CDR3 contains 15 residues. Deletions cut 4 bases from V and 7 bases from J, with 17 bases between. Written as DNA, the CDR3 is TGTGCCAGCAGTTATTCCCGGGGGGCGGCCCAGCCCCAGCATTTT. As protein: CASSYSRGAAQPQHF.

A few counts support this clone. The chain carries TRBV7-2 and TRBJ2-3; no firm D call. The CDR3 extends over 12 amino acids. V was cut by 6 bases and J by 4 bases, with 8 bases left in between. CDR1 and CDR2 from the germline V gene are SGHTA and FQGNSA. The CDR3 DNA follows: TGTGCCAGCAGTGCTGGCTCAGATACGCAGTATTTT. It yields the protein CASSAGSDTQYF.

V usage is TRBV19 and J usage is TRBJ1-2; possible D gene TRBD1, 5 bases. The germline CDR1 and CDR2 sequences are LNHDA and SQIVND (reference sequence). This CDR3 comprises 12 residues. V gave up 7 bases and J gave up 5 bases, with 11 bases separating them. In DNA, the CDR3 is TGTGCCAGTAATCGGGAGGGGTATGGCTACACCTTC. Protein product: CASNREGYGYTF.

A few counts support this clone. This sequence joins TRBV5-1 and TRBJ2-2; 11 bases map to TRBD2. Germline V CDR1 and CDR2: SGHRS, YFSETQ. CDR3 length: 19 amino acids. V was pared by 5 bases and J by 5 bases, with 17 bases of the junction left unmatched. The CDR3 sequence: CASSRRQFRSGGVTGELFF. The CDR3, as DNA: TGCGCCAGCAGTCGCAGACAGTTTCGTAGCGGGGGGGTAACCGGGGAGCTGTTTTTT.

The chain is built from TRBV6-5 and TRBJ2-1; 8 bases line up with TRBD1. CDR3 length equals 14 residues. Germline V gives CDR1 MNHEY, CDR2 SVGAGI. V trimming: 5 bases; J trimming: 5 bases; junction bases outside the gene matches: 5. CDR3 amino acids: CASSHQTGDNEQFF. The CDR3 DNA follows: TGTGCCAGCAGTCACCAGACAGGGGACAATGAGCAGTTCTTC.

The CDR3 nucleotides are TGCAGCGTTGGGTACAGGGGACACTCCTACGAGCAGTACTTC. It is translated as CSVGYRGHSYEQYF. The rearrangement joins TRBV29-1 to TRBJ2-7; 7 bases are a match to TRBD1. The ends lost 4 bases at V and 0 bases at J; junction bases unmatched: 6. From germline, CDR1 is SQVTM and CDR2 ANQGSEA. This CDR3 region has 14 residues.

This rearrangement joins TRBV30 to TRBJ2-3, with D uncertain. The length of the CDR3 is 11 residues. Trimming pared 6 bases from V and 3 bases from J, leaving 7 bases between. Germline values: CDR1 GTSNPN, CDR2 SVGIG (reference sequence). This chain's CDR3 is CACYFTDTQYF. The CDR3 DNA reads as TGTGCCTGCTACTTTACAGATACGCAGTATTTT.

The V call is TRBV6-6, the J call TRBJ1-1, with 7 bases aligning to TRBD1. The ends lost 7 bases at V and 4 bases at J; junction bases unmatched: 6. Germline-derived CDR1 and CDR2 are MNHNY and SVGAGI (reference sequence). The CDR3 loop spans 13 amino acids. The CDR3 nucleotides are TGTGCCAGCACCCACAGGGGCGTCACTGAAGCTTTCTTT. Protein sequence: CASTHRGVTEAFF.

The gene calls are TRBV7-2 and TRBJ2-3, with TRBD2 as a possible D gene (6 bases). This CDR3 is built from 13 residues. V lost 3 bases and J 4 bases, leaving 8 bases between the germline ends. Germline-derived CDR1 and CDR2 are SGHTA and FQGNSA. The CDR3 is CASSLAGPDTQYF. CDR3 in DNA: TGTGCCAGCAGCTTGGCGGGGCCAGATACGCAGTATTTT.

This clone turned up a few times. Other DNA sequences within the sample encode an identical CDR3. V gene TRBV27 combines with J gene TRBJ2-7; possible D gene TRBD1, 6 bases. V shed 8 bases and J shed 0 bases, with 11 bases lying between them. The CDR3 sequence is 13 residues long. From germline, CDR1 is MNHEY and CDR2 SMNVEV (reference sequence). Here the CDR3 DNA reads TGTGCCAGCCGCAGGGGTAGCTCCTACGAGCAGTACTTC. Protein: CASRRGSSYEQYF.

V is TRBV15 and J is TRBJ1-4; D unclear. Looked up from germline, CDR1 is LNHNV and CDR2 is YYDKDF (reference sequence). Trimming shortened V by 5 bases and J by 6 bases, and 13 bases separated the two germline ends. The CDR3 extends over 14 amino acids. In nucleotides, the CDR3 is TGTGCCACCAGCCGGACTGCTTTGGATGAAAAACTGTTTTTT. This encodes CATSRTALDEKLFF.

The chain carries TRBV7-9 and TRBJ1-1; D is unclear. Germline-derived CDR1 and CDR2 are SEHNR and FQNEAQ (reference sequence). Trimming took off 3 bases at V and 1 base at J, with 15 bases between the two ends. The CDR3 is made up of 16 amino acids. The CDR3: CASSLRYTGENTEAFF. The CDR3 DNA reads as TGTGCCAGCAGCTTGAGGTACACGGGAGAGAACACTGAAGCTTTCTTT. Based on the CDR3 plus reference TRBV7-9 and TRBJ1-1, the full variable domain is DTGVSQNPRHKITKRGQNVTFRCDPISEHNRLYWYRQTLGQGPEFLTYFQNEAQLEKSRLLSDRFSAERPKGSFSTLEIQRTEQGDSAMYLCASSLRYTGENTEAFFGQGTRLTVV.

The chain joins TRBV9 to TRBJ2-1, with a tentative D call TRBD2 (7 bases). The CDR3 runs to 14 residues. V dropped 4 bases and J dropped 8 bases, with 16 bases sitting between them. CDR1 is SGDLS and CDR2 is YYNGEE in the germline V gene. The CDR3 reads CASSPQVGGDEQFF. In nucleotides, the CDR3 is TGTGCCAGCAGCCCTCAAGTAGGGGGGGATGAGCAGTTCTTC.

The J gene is TRBJ2-1, the V gene TRBV7-9; 7 bases are shared with TRBD2. V gave up 5 bases and J gave up 9 bases; unmatched junction bases: 16. Germline loops: CDR1 SEHNR, CDR2 FQNEAQ (reference sequence). The CDR3 spans 16 residues. The CDR3 bases are TGTGCCAGCAGCCCACTTTCGGGGGAGGGCCGGGGTGAGCAGTTCTTC. Translated, it gives CASSPLSGEGRGEQFF.

The V call is TRBV7-2, the J call TRBJ1-6, with D uncertain. V dropped 8 bases and J dropped 13 bases, with 18 bases sitting between them. There are 13 residues in the CDR3. Looked up from germline, CDR1 is SGHTA and CDR2 is FQGNSA. CDR3 region: CASSVARDRPLHF. CDR3 in DNA: TGTGCCAGCTCCGTCGCGAGGGATCGTCCCCTCCACTTT. Full variable domain (outside the CDR3, taken from reference TRBV7-2 and TRBJ1-6): GAGVSQSPSNKVTEKGKDVELRCDPISGHTALYWYRQSLGQGLEFLIYFQGNSAPDKSGLPSDRFSAERTGGSVSTLTIQRTQQEDSAVYLCASSVARDRPLHFGNGTRLTVT.

This sequence joins TRBV4-3 and TRBJ2-7; TRBD2 matches 14 bases. Trimming took 3 bases from V and 3 from J; bases not matched to a gene: 4. The CDR3 spans 16 residues. Germline V gene data show CDR1 as LGHNA and CDR2 as YSLEER. CDR3 region: CASSQGLAGVGYEQYF. Here the CDR3 DNA reads TGCGCCAGCAGCCAGGGACTAGCGGGAGTAGGCTACGAGCAGTACTTC.

A remark on this clone: A junction end diverges from the germline sequence, so it may reflect a read error. The chain employs TRBV14 and TRBJ1-2; 7 nucleotides match TRBD1. Per the germline V gene, CDR1 is SGHDN and CDR2 is FVKESK. The CDR3 consists of 15 residues. The CDR3 is CASSQLSRQGYVYTF. The CDR3 DNA reads TGTGCCAGCAGCCAACTTAGCCGACAGGGCTATGTCTACACCTTC. Full variable domain (remainder filled in from reference TRBV14 and TRBJ1-2): EAGVTQFPSHSVIEKGQTVTLRCDPISGHDNLYWYRRVMGKEIKFLLHFVKESKQDESGMPNNRFLAERTGGTYSTLKVQPAELEDSGVYFCASSQLSRQGYVYTFGSGTRLTVV.

The chain links TRBV27 to TRBJ1-2; 9 bases line up with TRBD1. There are 14 residues in the CDR3. CDR1 and CDR2 from the germline V gene are MNHEY and SMNVEV (reference sequence). Trimming cost V 6 bases and J 11 bases; bases outside gene matches: 13. This CDR3 is CASRPTLRDREYTF. CDR3 in DNA: TGTGCCAGCAGACCCACACTCCGGGACAGGGAATACACCTTC.

V and J are TRBV4-3 and TRBJ1-5; D unclear. The ends were cut back, 4 bases at V and 0 bases at J, with 16 bases in the middle. Germline CDR1 LGHNA, CDR2 YSLEER. This CDR3 has 17 amino acids. CDR3 sequence reads: CASSPSGSPLSNQPQHF. CDR3 nucleotides: TGCGCCAGCAGCCCGTCGGGGAGTCCCCTTAGCAATCAGCCCCAGCATTTT.

V and J are TRBV6-5 and TRBJ1-4; no clear D. The CDR3 sequence is 16 residues long. Germline V gene data show CDR1 as MNHEY and CDR2 as SVGAGI. V lost 0 bases, J lost 7 bases, and 15 bases lay in between. The CDR3 loop is CASSYSIGHISEKLFF. The CDR3 bases are TGTGCCAGCAGTTACTCGATTGGGCATATTTCTGAAAAACTGTTTTTT.

The rearrangement joins TRBV19 to TRBJ2-7; maybe TRBD2 (6 bases). CDR3 size: 13 residues. Germline V gene data show CDR1 as LNHDA and CDR2 as SQIVND (reference sequence). With 6 bases removed from V and 5 bases from J, the gap between germline ends came to 14 bases. The CDR3 loop is CASRLIGGNEQYF. The CDR3 DNA is TGTGCCAGTAGACTCATTGGGGGGAACGAGCAGTACTTC.

The genes are TRBV7-9 and TRBJ1-5; 8 positions match TRBD1. After removal of 0 bases from V and 1 base from J, the junction contained 2 bases not matched to a gene. Germline CDR1 reads SEHNR; CDR2 reads FQNEAQ (reference sequence). CDR3 length equals 16 residues. CDR3 region: CASSLATGVSNQPQHF. The DNA of the CDR3 is TGTGCCAGCAGCTTAGCGACAGGGGTAAGCAATCAGCCCCAGCATTTT.

This clone was observed once. CDR3 nucleotides: TGTGCCAGCAGCACAAGGCGGAAAGGCTACGAGCAGTACTTC. This encodes CASSTRRKGYEQYF. The chain is built from TRBV21-1 and TRBJ2-7; no DNA check was done on the table's D call, TRBD2. TRBV21-1 is annotated as a pseudogene. The CDR3 sequence is 14 residues long.